This TCR beta chain was observed in a study of shared clonotypes between healthy human individuals. Whole-study context: A donor's plate count was three for CD4 naive and three for CD4 memory; CD8 naive had two and CD8 memory one.

Regarding the study as a whole: Sequencing depth was expected to affect clonotype sharing among donors.

Trimming took 5 bases from V and 0 from J, leaving 13 bases between them. The CDR3 length is 16 residues. Germline V CDR1 and CDR2: SEHNR, FQNEAQ (reference sequence). Division of CD4+ cells produced a CD45RA+ naive subset and a CD45RA-negative memory subset. Remarks on this clone: Its antigen is not known.

Across several immunoSEQ plates, the genomic DNA of each subset was split evenly. Clones were sequenced by immunoSEQ multiplex PCR, and TCRdb holds only the in-frame ones, with some missing. The sample consists of around 510,000 clones, roughly 95% of them appearing once. The chain recombines TRBV7-9 with TRBJ2-2, with TRBD1 as a possible D gene (6 bases). The receptor was derived from a woman aged 25 to 39 in good health. Sequences were obtained from naive CD4+ T cells sorted from blood. Subset described: CD45RA+ positively selected. CDR3 loop: CASSPGTSPNTGELFF. In DNA form, the CDR3 reads TGTGCCAGCAGCCCCGGGACATCACCGAACACCGGGGAGCTGTTTTTT.